The 25 T cell receptor beta chains below come from one sample, sequenced in a study of early T cells in non-severe SARS-CoV-2 infection. TCRdb independently ran MiXCR on the 5' RACE reads; one entry per CDR3 protein. This table has around 61,000 distinct CDR3 sequences, more than 13% appearing once. The sequencing used whole blood, collected at baseline. All receptors derive from an adult who was a healthcare worker with PCR-confirmed SARS-CoV-2 infection or an uninfected control (not recorded which).

The chain uses TRBV7-6 and TRBJ2-2; possible D gene TRBD1, 6 bases. The CDR3 runs 18 residues. Deletions cut 1 base from V and 6 bases from J, with 21 bases between. Germline CDR1 and CDR2: SGHVS and FNYEAQ. The CDR3 spells CASSLVLTGSTDAGELFF. CDR3 DNA: TGTGCCAGCAGCTTAGTGCTAACAGGGAGTACGGACGCCGGGGAGCTGTTTTTT.

CDR3 in DNA: TGTGCCAGCAGCAAATTAGCGGGAGGGCCTCCTAGCACAGATACGCAGTATTTT. Translating it yields CASSKLAGGPPSTDTQYF. This rearrangement joins TRBV11-2 to TRBJ2-3; TRBD2 matches 11 bases. The CDR3 loop spans 18 amino acids. The junction had 10 bases not matched to a gene; V was cut back by 5 bases and J by 0 bases. Looked up from germline, CDR1 is SGHAT and CDR2 is FQNNGV. Combining the CDR3 with reference TRBV11-2 and TRBJ2-3 gives the whole variable domain EAGVAQSPRYKIIEKRQSVAFWCNPISGHATLYWYQQILGQGPKLLIQFQNNGVVDDSQLPKDRFSAERLKGVDSTLKIQPAKLEDSAVYLCASSKLAGGPPSTDTQYFGPGTRLTVL.

This clonotype was picked up many times. V is TRBV15 and J is TRBJ2-1; D gene unclear. Germline values: CDR1 LNHNV, CDR2 YYDKDF (reference sequence). Trimming shortened V by 3 bases and J by 10 bases, and 16 bases separated the two germline ends. The CDR3 covers 14 residues. This CDR3 reads CATSSNQPTREQFF. The CDR3 coding sequence is TGTGCCACCAGCAGCAACCAGCCAACGAGGGAGCAGTTCTTC.

This clonotype has a handful of counts. V gene TRBV28 combines with J gene TRBJ2-4; 9 nucleotides align to TRBD1. This CDR3 has 15 residues. Germline CDR1 is MDHEN and CDR2 is SYDVKM. J lost 8 bases, V lost 5 bases, and 10 bases had no gene match. CDR3 in amino acids: CASSPGGQGFHIQYF. For the CDR3, the DNA is TGTGCCAGCAGTCCGGGGGGACAGGGTTTTCACATTCAGTACTTC.

The DNA of the CDR3 is TGCAGTGCTAGTGGGCAGGTAACCGGGGAGCTGTTTTTT. It specifies CSASGQVTGELFF. This chain uses TRBV20-1 with TRBJ2-2; D remains unclear. The CDR3 contains 13 residues. Trimming stripped 3 bases from V and 5 bases from J, with 10 bases between. Germline lookup yields CDR1 DFQATT and CDR2 SNEGSKA (reference sequence).

The sample holds many counts of this clonotype. The rearrangement links TRBV7-9 to TRBJ1-3, with a possible D match to TRBD1 (5 bases). Per germline, CDR1 SEHNR and CDR2 FQNEAQ (reference sequence). Trimming removed 5 bases at V and 2 bases at J, with 13 bases between. The CDR3 runs 15 residues. CDR3: CASSRRDSAGNTIYF. Here the CDR3 DNA reads TGTGCCAGCAGCCGCAGGGATAGTGCTGGAAACACCATATATTTT.

The genes are TRBV6-1 and TRBJ2-5; maybe TRBD1 (6 bases). The CDR3 is 16 residues long. Germline CDR1 MNHNS, CDR2 SASEGT. Trimming took 2 bases from V and 5 from J, leaving 18 bases between them. The CDR3 protein is CASSENGGRLGETQYF. DNA for the CDR3: TGTGCCAGCAGTGAAAATGGGGGCCGTTTAGGGGAGACCCAGTACTTC.

This clonotype was recorded at least ten times. The rearrangement joins TRBV2 to TRBJ2-2; D is unresolved. Trimming took off 10 bases at V and 0 bases at J, with 12 bases between the two ends. CDR3 size: 14 residues. Germline CDR1 reads SNHLY; CDR2 reads FYNNEI. The CDR3 coding sequence is TGTGCCACGTCGACTGGCACGAACACCGGGGAGCTGTTTTTT. Translated: CATSTGTNTGELFF. The full variable domain, in which reference TRBV2 and TRBJ2-2 provide the parts outside the CDR3, is EPEVTQTPSHQVTQMGQEVILRCVPISNHLYFYWYRQILGQKVEFLVSFYNNEISEKSEIFDDQFSVERPDGSNFTLKIRSTKLEDSAMYFCATSTGTNTGELFFGEGSRLTVL.

The chain employs TRBV28 and TRBJ1-2; unclear D gene. V shed 5 bases and J shed 5 bases, with 21 bases lying between them. The CDR3 spans 16 residues. CDR1 MDHEN and CDR2 SYDVKM come from the germline V gene. The CDR3 loop reads CASSQLLSTPLYGYTF. As DNA, the CDR3 is TGTGCCAGCAGTCAACTTCTCTCTACACCGCTTTATGGCTACACCTTC.

This sequence joins TRBV4-1 and TRBJ1-2, with a possible D match to TRBD1 (5 bases). CDR1 and CDR2 (germline): MGHRA, YSYEKL. This CDR3 has 14 residues. Trimming pared 5 bases from V and 8 bases from J, leaving 18 bases between. The CDR3 sequence is CASSSEGPFMGYTF. CDR3 DNA: TGCGCCAGCAGCTCAGAGGGGCCCTTTATGGGCTACACCTTC.

In this sample, this clonotype turned up a few times. This chain joins TRBV7-6 and TRBJ1-1, with D perhaps matching TRBD1 (6 bases). Germline V gene lookup returns CDR1 SGHVS and CDR2 FNYEAQ. The CDR3 spans 15 residues. Trimming shortened V by 5 bases and J by 1 base, and 14 bases separated the two germline ends. The CDR3 protein is CASSPEWGQNTEAFF. CDR3 nucleotides: TGTGCCAGCAGCCCCGAATGGGGGCAGAACACTGAAGCTTTCTTT.

In this sample, this clonotype turned up a few times. J is TRBJ2-5 and V is TRBV7-8; 8 bases map to TRBD2. V lost 9 bases and J lost 4; bases outside the gene matches: 13. The germline CDR1 and CDR2 sequences are SGHVS and FQNEAQ. The CDR3 spans 15 residues. CDR3 in DNA: TGTGCCAGTAGGGCCCGGCGGGGGGCGGGAGAGACCCAGTACTTC. Its protein is CASRARRGAGETQYF.

The V and J genes are TRBV30 and TRBJ1-1; D unclear. The CDR3 consists of 12 residues. V lost 2 bases and J lost 11, with 15 bases in between. CDR1 is GTSNPN, CDR2 SVGIG, per germline (reference sequence). The CDR3 DNA reads TGTGCCTGGAGTTATGGCCATGTCGAGGCTTTCTTT. Protein product: CAWSYGHVEAFF.

This clonotype has ten or more counts. The rearrangement joins TRBV6-1 to TRBJ2-7; 9 bases map to TRBD1. This CDR3 is 14 amino acids long. CDR1 and CDR2 from the germline V gene are MNHNS and SASEGT. V shed 5 bases and J 3 bases; nucleotides not matched to a gene: 5. This CDR3 reads CASSPTGGFYEQYF. In DNA, the CDR3 is TGTGCCAGCAGTCCGACAGGGGGTTTCTACGAGCAGTACTTC.

This clonotype was counted many times. The chain joins TRBV18 to TRBJ1-1, with D possibly matching TRBD1 (5 bases). Trimming pared 4 bases from V and 4 bases from J, leaving 7 bases between. This CDR3 has 12 residues. Germline V gives CDR1 KGHSH, CDR2 LQKENI. DNA for the CDR3: TGTGCCAGCTCACAGGGACCCACTGAAGCTTTCTTT. It codes for CASSQGPTEAFF.

The chain links TRBV16 to TRBJ1-6, with D possibly matching TRBD1 (5 bases). The germline V and J ends were trimmed by 4 bases and 0 bases, with 13 bases remaining between them. The CDR3 is 17 residues long. Germline V gene sequence: CDR1 KGHSY, CDR2 FQNENV. CDR3 bases: TGTGCCAGCAGCCCCGTGACAGCCAGCTCCTATAATTCACCCCTCCACTTT. Translation: CASSPVTASSYNSPLHF.

This clonotype was observed many times. The V and J genes are TRBV7-9 and TRBJ2-1; D is unclear. This CDR3 comprises 13 residues. Germline V gene lookup returns CDR1 SEHNR and CDR2 FQNEAQ (reference sequence). Trimming removed 1 base from V and 4 bases from J, with 5 bases in between. CDR3 protein: CASSLGLYNEQFF. DNA of the CDR3: TGTGCCAGCAGCTTAGGCCTGTACAATGAGCAGTTCTTC.

This clonotype was detected ten times or more. V usage is TRBV12-3 or TRBV12-4 and J usage is TRBJ1-1, with D unresolved. V was clipped by 3 bases and J by 1 base, with 3 bases between them. The length of the CDR3 is 12 residues. CDR3 DNA: TGTGCCAGCAGTTTTGGGAACACTGAAGCTTTCTTT. Its protein product is CASSFGNTEAFF.

The table lists this clonotype with a few counts. The chain joins TRBV29-1 to TRBJ1-2; 9 bases align to TRBD1. V shed 0 bases and J 4 bases; nucleotides not matched to a gene: 6. This CDR3 comprises 15 residues. Per the germline V gene, CDR1 is SQVTM and CDR2 is ANQGSEA. The CDR3 loop is CSVEDRGTGRYGYTF. The DNA of the CDR3 is TGCAGCGTTGAAGATCGCGGGACAGGGCGCTATGGCTACACCTTC. Full variable domain (outside the CDR3, taken from reference TRBV29-1 and TRBJ1-2): SAVISQKPSRDICQRGTSLTIQCQVDSQVTMMFWYRQQPGQSLTLIATANQGSEATYESGFVIDKFPISRPNLTFSTLTVSNMSPEDSSIYLCSVEDRGTGRYGYTFGSGTRLTVV.

The sample holds many counts of this clonotype. The rearrangement links TRBV5-1 to TRBJ2-2, with D unresolved. The CDR3 length is 13 residues. Looked up from germline, CDR1 is SGHRS and CDR2 is YFSETQ. V lost 7 bases, J lost 2 bases, and 9 bases lay in between. The CDR3 reads CASSRPNTGELFF. CDR3 in DNA: TGCGCCAGCTCACGACCCAACACCGGGGAGCTGTTTTTT.

This rearrangement joins TRBV12-3 or TRBV12-4 to TRBJ1-2; D not certain. This CDR3 spans 14 amino acids. V lost 5 bases and J 4 bases, leaving 14 bases between the germline ends. The CDR3 reads CASSNWPPSYGYTF. DNA of the CDR3: TGTGCCAGCAGTAACTGGCCGCCGAGCTATGGCTACACCTTC.

CDR3 nucleotide sequence: TGCGCCAGCAGCTTGCCCGCCTACGAGCAGTACTTC. Protein sequence: CASSLPAYEQYF. The chain links TRBV5-1 to TRBJ2-7; D unresolved. Trimming cost V 1 base and J 2 bases, with 4 bases left between them. The germline CDR1 and CDR2 sequences are SGHRS and YFSETQ. The CDR3 contains 12 residues.

The sample holds a few counts of this clonotype. The rearrangement uses TRBV20-1 and TRBJ2-2; D gene unclear. From germline, CDR1 is DFQATT and CDR2 SNEGSKA (reference sequence). CDR3 length: 15 residues. The germline V and J ends were trimmed by 2 bases and 3 bases, with 13 bases remaining between them. The CDR3 spells CSARLDRRYTGELFF. For the CDR3, the DNA is TGCAGTGCTAGACTGGACCGCCGATACACCGGGGAGCTGTTTTTT.

The chain combines TRBV12-3 or TRBV12-4 with TRBJ1-1; D is possibly TRBD1 (6 bases). The CDR3 contains 12 residues. Trimming left V 6 bases short and J 9 bases short, with 14 bases between. CDR3 sequence: CASSPQGIQAFF. CDR3 nucleotide sequence: TGTGCCAGCAGCCCACAGGGAATCCAAGCTTTCTTT.

This chain connects TRBV20-1 to TRBJ2-5, with 10 bases matching TRBD2. V was clipped by 6 bases and J by 4 bases; unmatched bases: 11. The CDR3 runs 15 residues. Germline CDR1 reads DFQATT; CDR2 reads SNEGSKA (reference sequence). CDR3 sequence reads: CSATPGLAFGETQYF. DNA of the CDR3: TGCAGTGCAACTCCGGGACTAGCGTTCGGAGAGACCCAGTACTTC.